The rows below give T cell receptor beta chains drawn from one sample of a study of blood T cell repertoires in COVID-19. The protocol was immunoSEQ multiplex PCR, while the TCRdb copy is restricted to in-frame clones and leaves out a portion. The sample includes roughly 250,000 clones, approximately 80% of them seen just once. What was sequenced was peripheral blood. The receptors stem from a woman aged 80 or over with active or convalescent COVID-19. The CDR3 runs from the conserved cysteine through the conserved F or W. The D gene is left open where the match is weak. Clone size, where shown, is once, few, many, or a class for clones that have expanded.

D	J	V	size	DNA	CDR3
.	TRBJ2-1	TRBV6-2/TRBV6-3	.	TGTGCCAGCAGTTACCGGGTCCCCAGCTCCTACAATGAGCAGTTCTTC	CASSYRVPSSYNEQFF
TRBD2	TRBJ2-1	TRBV28	.	TGTGCCAGCAGGCTAGCGGGACCATACAATGAGCAGTTCTTC	CASRLAGPYNEQFF
.	TRBJ2-1	TRBV7-2	.	TGTGCCAGCCGGGAAAGGGACTCCCTCACCTACAATGAGCAGTTCTTC	CASRERDSLTYNEQFF
.	TRBJ1-6	TRBV3-1/TRBV3-2	once	TGTGCCAGCAGCATCGGGGACATCAATAATTCACCCCTCCACTTT	CASSIGDINNSPLHF
.	TRBJ1-2	TRBV11-2	.	TGTGCCAGCAGCTTAGATCCCCGAGACTATGGCTACACCTTC	CASSLDPRDYGYTF
TRBD2	TRBJ2-1	TRBV18	.	TGTGCCAGCTCACCACCTGGGGGGGCCTACAATGAGCAGTTCTTC	CASSPPGGAYNEQFF
.	TRBJ1-6	TRBV19	.	TGTGCCAGTCGAACGACAGGTTCACCCCTCCACTTT	CASRTTGSPLHF
.	TRBJ2-7	TRBV19	.	TGTGCCAGTAGTATAGATTTCGTACAATCAGACTACGAGCAGTACTTC	CASSIDFVQSDYEQYF
TRBD1	TRBJ1-6	TRBV7-9	.	TGTGCCAGCAGCCCTGCTTTGGGACAGGGGGCACATTCACCCCTCCACTTT	CASSPALGQGAHSPLHF
.	TRBJ2-1	TRBV5-1	.	TGCGCCAGCAGCTTGGTTAGCCGTAGTCAGCAGTTCTTC	CASSLVSRSQQFF
TRBD1	TRBJ2-1	TRBV19	.	TGTGCCAGTAGGGACAGGGATACCTACAATGAGCAGTTCTTC	CASRDRDTYNEQFF
TRBD2	TRBJ2-3	TRBV6-5	.	TGTGCCAGCGGGACTAACACAGATACGCAGTATTTT	CASGTNTDTQYF
.	TRBJ2-1	TRBV20-1	.	TGCAGTGCTAAACCCCGGAGTGAGCAGTTCTTC	CSAKPRSEQFF
.	TRBJ1-2	TRBV6-5	many	TGTGCCAGCAGGAAAGGGGACACGGCTAACTATGGCTACACCTTC	CASRKGDTANYGYTF
.	TRBJ2-1	TRBV5-1	.	TGCGCCAGCAGCTTAGTCGGGAAGGATGAGCAGTTCTTC	CASSLVGKDEQFF